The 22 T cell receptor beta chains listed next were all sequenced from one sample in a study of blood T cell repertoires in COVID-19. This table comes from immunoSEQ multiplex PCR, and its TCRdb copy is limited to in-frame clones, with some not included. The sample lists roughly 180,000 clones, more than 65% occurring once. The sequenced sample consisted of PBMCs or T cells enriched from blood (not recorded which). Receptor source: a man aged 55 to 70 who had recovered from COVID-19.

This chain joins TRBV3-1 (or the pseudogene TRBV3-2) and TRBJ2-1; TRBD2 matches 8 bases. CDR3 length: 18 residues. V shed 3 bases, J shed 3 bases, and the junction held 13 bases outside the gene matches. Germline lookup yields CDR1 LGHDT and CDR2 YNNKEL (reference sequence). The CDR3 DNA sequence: TGTGCCAGCAGCCACGGGACTAGGAGTGAGGGTAACTACAATGAGCAGTTCTTC. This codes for CASSHGTRSEGNYNEQFF.

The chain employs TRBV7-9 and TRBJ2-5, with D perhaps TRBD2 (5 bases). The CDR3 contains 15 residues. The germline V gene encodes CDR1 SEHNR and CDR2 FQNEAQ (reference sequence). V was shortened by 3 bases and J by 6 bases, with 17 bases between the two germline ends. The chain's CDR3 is CASSFGLPLGKTQYF. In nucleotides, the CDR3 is TGTGCCAGCAGCTTTGGACTCCCGTTGGGAAAGACCCAGTACTTC.

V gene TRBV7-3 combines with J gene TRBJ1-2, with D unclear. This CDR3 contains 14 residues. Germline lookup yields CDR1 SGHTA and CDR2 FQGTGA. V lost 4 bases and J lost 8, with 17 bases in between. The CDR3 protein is CASSSPVPPGGYTF. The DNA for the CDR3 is TGTGCCAGCAGCTCCCCGGTCCCGCCGGGAGGCTACACCTTC.

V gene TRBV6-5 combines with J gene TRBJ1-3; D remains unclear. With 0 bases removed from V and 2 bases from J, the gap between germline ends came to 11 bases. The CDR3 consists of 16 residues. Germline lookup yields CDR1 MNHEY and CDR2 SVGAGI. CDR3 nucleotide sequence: TGTGCCAGCAGTTACTCTGACGGGGAACCTGGAAACACCATATATTTT. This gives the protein CASSYSDGEPGNTIYF.

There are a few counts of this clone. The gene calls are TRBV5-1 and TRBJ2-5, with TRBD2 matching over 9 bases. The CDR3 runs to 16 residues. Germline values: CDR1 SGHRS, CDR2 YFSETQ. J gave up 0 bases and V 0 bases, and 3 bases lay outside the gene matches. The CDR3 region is CASSLGTSVYQETQYF. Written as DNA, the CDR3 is TGCGCCAGCAGCTTGGGGACTAGCGTATACCAAGAGACCCAGTACTTC.

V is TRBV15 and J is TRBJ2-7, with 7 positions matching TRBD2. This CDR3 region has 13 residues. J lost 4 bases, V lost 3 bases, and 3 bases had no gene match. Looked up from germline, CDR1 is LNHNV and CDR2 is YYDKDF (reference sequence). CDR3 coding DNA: TGTGCCACCAGCAGGGGGAGGGGTTACGAGCAGTACTTC. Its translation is CATSRGRGYEQYF. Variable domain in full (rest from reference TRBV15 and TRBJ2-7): DAMVIQNPRYQVTQFGKPVTLSCSQTLNHNVMYWYQQKSSQAPKLLFHYYDKDFNNEADTPDNFQSRRPNTSFCFLDIRSPGLGDTAMYLCATSRGRGYEQYFGPGTRLTVT.

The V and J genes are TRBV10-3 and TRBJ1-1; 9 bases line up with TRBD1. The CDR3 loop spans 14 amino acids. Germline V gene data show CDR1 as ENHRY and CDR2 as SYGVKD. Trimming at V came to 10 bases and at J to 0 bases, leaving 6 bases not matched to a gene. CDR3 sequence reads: CATRTGDLNTEAFF. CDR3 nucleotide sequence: TGTGCCACTCGGACAGGGGACTTGAACACTGAAGCTTTCTTT.

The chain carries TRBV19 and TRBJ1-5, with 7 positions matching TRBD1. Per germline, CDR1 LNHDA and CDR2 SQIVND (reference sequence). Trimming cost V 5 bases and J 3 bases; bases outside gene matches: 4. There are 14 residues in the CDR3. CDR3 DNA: TGTGCCAGTAGTCCCAGGGGGTCCAATCAGCCCCAGCATTTT. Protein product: CASSPRGSNQPQHF.

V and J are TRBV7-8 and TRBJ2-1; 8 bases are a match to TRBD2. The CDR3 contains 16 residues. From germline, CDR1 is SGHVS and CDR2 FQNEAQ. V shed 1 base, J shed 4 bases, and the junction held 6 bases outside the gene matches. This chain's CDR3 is CASSLGLGGRYNEQFF. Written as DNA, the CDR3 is TGTGCCAGCAGCTTAGGACTAGGCGGGAGGTACAATGAGCAGTTCTTC.

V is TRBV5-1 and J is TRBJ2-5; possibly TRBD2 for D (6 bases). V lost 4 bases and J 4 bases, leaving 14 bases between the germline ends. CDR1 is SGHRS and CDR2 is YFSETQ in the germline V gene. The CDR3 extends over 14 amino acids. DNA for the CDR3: TGCGCCAGCAGCGGGAGGACATTCGGAGAGACCCAGTACTTC. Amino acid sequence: CASSGRTFGETQYF.

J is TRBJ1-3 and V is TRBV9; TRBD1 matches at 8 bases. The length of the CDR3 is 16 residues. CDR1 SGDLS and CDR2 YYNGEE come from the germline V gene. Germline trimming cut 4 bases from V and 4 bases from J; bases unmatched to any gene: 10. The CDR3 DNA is TGTGCCAGCAGCCCCACAGGGGGGACTCTGGGAAACACCATATATTTT. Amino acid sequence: CASSPTGGTLGNTIYF.

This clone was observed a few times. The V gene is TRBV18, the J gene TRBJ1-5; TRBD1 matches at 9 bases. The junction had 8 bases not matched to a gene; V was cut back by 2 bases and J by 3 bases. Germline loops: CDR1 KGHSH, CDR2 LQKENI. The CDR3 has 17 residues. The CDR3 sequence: CASSPMRTGASNQPQHF. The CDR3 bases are TGTGCCAGCTCACCAATGAGGACAGGGGCCTCCAATCAGCCCCAGCATTTT.

For the CDR3, the DNA is TGTGCCAGCAGCTTGAACAGGGGAGATACGCAGTATTTT. Translated: CASSLNRGDTQYF. The chain has TRBV3-1 (or the pseudogene TRBV3-2) and TRBJ2-3; the match to TRBD1 covers 7 bases. The J segment lost 5 bases and the V segment lost 5 bases, leaving 4 bases of the junction unmatched. CDR3 length equals 13 residues. Germline V gives CDR1 LGHDT, CDR2 YNNKEL (reference sequence).

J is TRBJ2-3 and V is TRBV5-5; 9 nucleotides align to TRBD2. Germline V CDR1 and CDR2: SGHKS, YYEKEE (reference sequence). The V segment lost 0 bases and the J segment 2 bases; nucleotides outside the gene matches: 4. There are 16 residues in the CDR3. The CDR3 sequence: CASSLVGTSYTDTQYF. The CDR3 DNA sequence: TGTGCCAGCAGCTTGGTTGGGACTAGCTACACAGATACGCAGTATTTT. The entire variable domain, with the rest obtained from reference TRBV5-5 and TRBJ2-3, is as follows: DAGVTQSPTHLIKTRGQQVTLRCSPISGHKSVSWYQQVLGQGPQFIFQYYEKEERGRGNFPDRFSARQFPNYSSELNVNALLLGDSALYLCASSLVGTSYTDTQYFGPGTRLTVL.

Here the CDR3 DNA reads TGTGCCAGCTCACAAATACCTGTGGACAGTCAGATCATGAACACTGAAGCTTTCTTT. Translating gives CASSQIPVDSQIMNTEAFF. The rearrangement links TRBV18 to TRBJ1-1, with a possible D match to TRBD1 (6 bases). Looked up from germline, CDR1 is KGHSH and CDR2 is LQKENI. V was cut by 4 bases and J by 0 bases, with 24 bases left in between. The length of the CDR3 is 19 residues. Full variable domain (outside the CDR3, taken from reference TRBV18 and TRBJ1-1): NAGVMQNPRHLVRRRGQEARLRCSPMKGHSHVYWYRQLPEEGLKFMVYLQKENIIDESGMPKERFSAEFPKEGPSILRIQQVVRGDSAAYFCASSQIPVDSQIMNTEAFFGQGTRLTVV.

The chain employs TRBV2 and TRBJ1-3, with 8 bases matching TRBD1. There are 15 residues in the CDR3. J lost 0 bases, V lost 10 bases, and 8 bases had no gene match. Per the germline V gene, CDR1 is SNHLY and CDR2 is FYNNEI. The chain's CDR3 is CATDGTGYSGNTIYF. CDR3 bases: TGTGCCACGGATGGGACAGGCTACTCTGGAAACACCATATATTTT.

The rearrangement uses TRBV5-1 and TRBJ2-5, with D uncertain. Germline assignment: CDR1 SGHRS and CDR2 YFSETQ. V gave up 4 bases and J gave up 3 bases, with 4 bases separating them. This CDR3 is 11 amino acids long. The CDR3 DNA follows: TGCGCCAGCAGCGCGAAAGAGACCCAGTACTTC. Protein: CASSAKETQYF.

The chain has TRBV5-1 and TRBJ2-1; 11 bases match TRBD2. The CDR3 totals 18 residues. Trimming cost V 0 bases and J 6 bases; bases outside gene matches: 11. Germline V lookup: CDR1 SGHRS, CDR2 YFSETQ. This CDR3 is CASSLGVSGRAYTNEQFF. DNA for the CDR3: TGCGCCAGCAGCTTGGGCGTTAGCGGGAGGGCCTATACCAATGAGCAGTTCTTC.

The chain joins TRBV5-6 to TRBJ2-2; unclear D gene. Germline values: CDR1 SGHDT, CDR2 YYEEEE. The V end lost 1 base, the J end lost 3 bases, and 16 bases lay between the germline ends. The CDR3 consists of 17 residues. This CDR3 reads CASSLSPPSAYTGELFF. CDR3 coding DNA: TGTGCCAGCAGCTTGTCCCCCCCCAGTGCCTACACCGGGGAGCTGTTTTTT.

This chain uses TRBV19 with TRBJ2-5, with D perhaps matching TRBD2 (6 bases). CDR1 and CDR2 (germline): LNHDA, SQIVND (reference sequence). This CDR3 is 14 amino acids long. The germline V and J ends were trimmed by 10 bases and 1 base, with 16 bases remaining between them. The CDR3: CATGRGDTQETQYF. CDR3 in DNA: TGTGCCACCGGGCGGGGTGACACCCAAGAGACCCAGTACTTC.

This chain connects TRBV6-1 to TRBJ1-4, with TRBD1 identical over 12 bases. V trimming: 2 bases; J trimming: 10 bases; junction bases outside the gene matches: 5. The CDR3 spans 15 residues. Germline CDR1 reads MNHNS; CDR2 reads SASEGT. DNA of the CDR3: TGTGCCAGCAGTGAACCGGGACAGGGGGCAGGAAAACTGTTTTTT. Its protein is CASSEPGQGAGKLFF.

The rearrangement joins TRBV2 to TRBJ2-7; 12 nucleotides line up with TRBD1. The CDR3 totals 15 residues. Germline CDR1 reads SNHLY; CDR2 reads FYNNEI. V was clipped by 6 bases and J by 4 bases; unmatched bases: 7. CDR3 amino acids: CASSTGTGGRYEQYF. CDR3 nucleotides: TGTGCCAGCAGCACAGGGACAGGGGGCAGGTACGAGCAGTACTTC.